Here is one T cell receptor (beta chain) with its context. Germline V CDR1 and CDR2: GTSNPN, SVGIG (reference sequence). Trimming pared 5 bases from V and 3 bases from J, leaving 4 bases between. This CDR3 spans 10 amino acids. Sequenced by immunoSEQ multiplex PCR; TCRdb stores in-frame clones only, minus some. The data contain roughly 200,000 clones, over 80% of them singletons. This entry comes from a study of control samples from healthy donors and cancer patients. The sample consisted of blood. This sequence originates from a man aged 25 to 40 in good health. The rearrangement joins TRBV30 to TRBJ1-1; D gene uncertain. CDR3 DNA: TGTGCCTGGGTCCACACTGAAGCTTTCTTT. It yields the protein CAWVHTEAFF. The variable domain in full, completed from reference TRBV30 and TRBJ1-1, reads SQTIHQWPATLVQPVGSPLSLECTVEGTSNPNLYWYRQAAGRGLQLLFYSVGIGQISSEVPQNLSASRPQDRQFILSSKKLLLSDSGFYLCAWVHTEAFFGQGTRLTVV.